This TCR beta chain was obtained from a study of blood T cell repertoires in COVID-19. Across the whole study: T cells, B-cell-depleted T cells, or PBMCs supplied cDNA or gDNA.

Here immunoSEQ multiplex PCR was the method, and the copy in TCRdb shows in-frame clones only, minus some. The sample holds roughly 300,000 clones; approximately 91% are singletons and the top ten take about 2%. This CDR3 region has 15 residues. Germline V CDR1 and CDR2: MGHRA, YSYEKL. The V gene end was trimmed by 7 bases and the J gene end by 8 bases; junction bases not matched to a gene: 14. Participant ages covered about 18 to 89 years across 24 US areas. In its sample, this clone was seen once. Sequencing was carried out using PBMCs or T cells enriched from blood (not recorded which). This TCR derives from a woman in her thirties or forties with acute COVID-19. The chain is built from TRBV4-1 and TRBJ1-3; 7 bases line up with TRBD1. The CDR3 nucleotides are TGCGCCAGCACAGGGGGAAAATATAAGATAGACACCATATATTTT. Translation gives CASTGGKYKIDTIYF.